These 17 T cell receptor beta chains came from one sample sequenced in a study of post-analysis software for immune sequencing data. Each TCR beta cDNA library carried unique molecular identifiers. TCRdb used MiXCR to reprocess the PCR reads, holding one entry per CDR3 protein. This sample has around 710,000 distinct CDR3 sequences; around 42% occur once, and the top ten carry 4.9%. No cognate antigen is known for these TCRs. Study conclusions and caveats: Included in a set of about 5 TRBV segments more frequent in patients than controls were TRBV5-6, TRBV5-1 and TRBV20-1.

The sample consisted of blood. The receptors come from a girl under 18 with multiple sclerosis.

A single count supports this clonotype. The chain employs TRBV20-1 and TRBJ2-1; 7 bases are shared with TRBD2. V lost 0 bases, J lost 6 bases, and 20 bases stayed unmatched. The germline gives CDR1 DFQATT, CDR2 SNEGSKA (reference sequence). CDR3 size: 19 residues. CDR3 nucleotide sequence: TGCAGTGCTAGAGATACGGGAGGCCTGTTTGTGCCTAGTAGCAATGAGCAGTTCTTC. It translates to CSARDTGGLFVPSSNEQFF.

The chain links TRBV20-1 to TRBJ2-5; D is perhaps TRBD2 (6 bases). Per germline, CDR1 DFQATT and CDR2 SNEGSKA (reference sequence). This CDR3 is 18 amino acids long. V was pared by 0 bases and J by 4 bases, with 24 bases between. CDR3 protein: CSAREGPTSLRRGETQYF. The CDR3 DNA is TGCAGTGCTAGAGAGGGGCCTACTAGCCTGAGGAGGGGAGAGACCCAGTACTTC.

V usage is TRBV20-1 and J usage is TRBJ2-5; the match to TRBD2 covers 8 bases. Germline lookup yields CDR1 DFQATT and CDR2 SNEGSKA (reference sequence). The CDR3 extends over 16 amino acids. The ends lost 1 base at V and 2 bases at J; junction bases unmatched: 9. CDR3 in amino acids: CSARVGAGAGQETQYF. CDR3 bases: TGCAGTGCTAGAGTTGGAGCGGGAGCGGGGCAAGAGACCCAGTACTTC.

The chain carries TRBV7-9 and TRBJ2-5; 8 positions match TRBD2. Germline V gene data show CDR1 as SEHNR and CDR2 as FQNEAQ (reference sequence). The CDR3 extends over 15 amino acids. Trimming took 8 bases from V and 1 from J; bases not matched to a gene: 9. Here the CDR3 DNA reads TGTGCCAGCGTCCAAGCGGGGGACCTCCAAGAGACCCAGTACTTC. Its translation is CASVQAGDLQETQYF.

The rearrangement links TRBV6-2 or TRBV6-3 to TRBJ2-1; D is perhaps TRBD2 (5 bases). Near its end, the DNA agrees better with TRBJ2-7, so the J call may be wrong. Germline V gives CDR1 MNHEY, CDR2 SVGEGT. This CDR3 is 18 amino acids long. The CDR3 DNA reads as TGTGCCAGCAAGAAAAGTCCATTCCGACTAAACACTCCTAATGAGCAGTACTTC. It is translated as CASKKSPFRLNTPNEQYF.

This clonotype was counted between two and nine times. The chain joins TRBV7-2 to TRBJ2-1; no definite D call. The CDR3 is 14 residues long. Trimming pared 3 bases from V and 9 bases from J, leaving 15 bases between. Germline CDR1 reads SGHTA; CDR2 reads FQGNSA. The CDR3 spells CASSFTPGTTEQFF. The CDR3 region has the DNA TGTGCCAGCAGCTTTACCCCTGGAACAACTGAGCAGTTCTTC.

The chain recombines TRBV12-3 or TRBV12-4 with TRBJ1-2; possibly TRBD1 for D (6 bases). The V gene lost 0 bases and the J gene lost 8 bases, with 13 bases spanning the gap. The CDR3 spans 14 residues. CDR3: CASSLATGCKGYTF. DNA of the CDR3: TGTGCCAGCAGTTTAGCGACAGGATGTAAGGGCTACACCTTC.

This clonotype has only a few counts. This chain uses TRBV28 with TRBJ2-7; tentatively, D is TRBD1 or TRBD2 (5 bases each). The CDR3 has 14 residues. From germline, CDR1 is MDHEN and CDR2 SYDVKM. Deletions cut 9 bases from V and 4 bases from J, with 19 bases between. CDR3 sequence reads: CASEGAVGPYEQYF. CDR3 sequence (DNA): TGTGCCAGTGAAGGGGCTGTGGGACCTTACGAGCAGTACTTC.

The CDR3 protein is CATSRELAGSYEQYF. The CDR3 DNA is TGTGCCACCAGCAGAGAACTAGCGGGATCTTACGAGCAGTACTTC. The genes are TRBV15 and TRBJ2-7; 10 bases are a match to TRBD2. The length of the CDR3 is 15 residues. Per the germline V gene, CDR1 is LNHNV and CDR2 is YYDKDF (reference sequence). J lost 4 bases, V lost 0 bases, and 3 bases had no gene match.

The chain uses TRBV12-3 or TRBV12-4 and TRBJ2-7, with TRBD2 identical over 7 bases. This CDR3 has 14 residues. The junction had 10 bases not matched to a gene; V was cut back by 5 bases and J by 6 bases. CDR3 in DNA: TGTGCCAGCAGTCCCGGGGGGTCGGGGTCCGAGCAGTACTTC. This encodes CASSPGGSGSEQYF.

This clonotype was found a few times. For the CDR3, the DNA is TGCGCCAGCAGCTTGGGGAGCGGGAGATCAGATACGCAGTATTTT. Translated: CASSLGSGRSDTQYF. The rearrangement joins TRBV5-1 to TRBJ2-3; 8 bases are shared with TRBD2. The ends lost 0 bases at V and 4 bases at J; junction bases unmatched: 4. CDR3 length: 15 residues. CDR1 SGHRS and CDR2 YFSETQ come from the germline V gene.

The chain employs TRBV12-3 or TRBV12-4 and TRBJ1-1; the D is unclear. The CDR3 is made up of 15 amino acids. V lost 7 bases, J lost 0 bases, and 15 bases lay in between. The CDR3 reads CASNALASMNTEAFF. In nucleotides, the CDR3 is TGTGCCAGCAACGCCCTGGCGTCCATGAACACTGAAGCTTTCTTT.

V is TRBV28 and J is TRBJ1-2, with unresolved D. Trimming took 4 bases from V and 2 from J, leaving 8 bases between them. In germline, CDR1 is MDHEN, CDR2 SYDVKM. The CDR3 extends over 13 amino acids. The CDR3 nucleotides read TGTGCCAGCAGTTATGACAAAAACTATGGCTACACCTTC. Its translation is CASSYDKNYGYTF.

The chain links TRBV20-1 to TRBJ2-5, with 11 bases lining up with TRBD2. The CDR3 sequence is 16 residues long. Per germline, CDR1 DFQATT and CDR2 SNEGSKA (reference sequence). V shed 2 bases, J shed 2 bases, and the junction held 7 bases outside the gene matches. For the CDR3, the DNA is TGCAGTGCTAGACTCCCTAGCGGGAGGCGTCAAGAGACCCAGTACTTC. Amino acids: CSARLPSGRRQETQYF.

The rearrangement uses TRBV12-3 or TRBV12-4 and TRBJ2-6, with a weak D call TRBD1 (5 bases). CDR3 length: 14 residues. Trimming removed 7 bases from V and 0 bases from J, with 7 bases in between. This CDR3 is CASTGISGANVLTF. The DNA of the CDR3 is TGTGCCAGCACAGGGATCTCTGGGGCCAACGTCCTGACTTTC.

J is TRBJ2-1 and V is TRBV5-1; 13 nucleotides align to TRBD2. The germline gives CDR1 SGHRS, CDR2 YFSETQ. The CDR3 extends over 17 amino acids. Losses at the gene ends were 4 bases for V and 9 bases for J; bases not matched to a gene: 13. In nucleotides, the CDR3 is TGCGCCAGCAGCCTCCCCATTACTAGCGGGAGGGGGAGTGAGCAGTTCTTC. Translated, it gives CASSLPITSGRGSEQFF.

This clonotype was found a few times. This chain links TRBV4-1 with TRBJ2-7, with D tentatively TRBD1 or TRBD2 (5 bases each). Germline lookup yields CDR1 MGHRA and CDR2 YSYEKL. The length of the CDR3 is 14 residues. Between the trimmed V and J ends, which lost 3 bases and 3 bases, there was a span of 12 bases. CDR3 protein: CASSHGTDDYEQYF. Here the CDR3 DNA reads TGCGCCAGCAGCCACGGGACCGACGACTACGAGCAGTACTTC.